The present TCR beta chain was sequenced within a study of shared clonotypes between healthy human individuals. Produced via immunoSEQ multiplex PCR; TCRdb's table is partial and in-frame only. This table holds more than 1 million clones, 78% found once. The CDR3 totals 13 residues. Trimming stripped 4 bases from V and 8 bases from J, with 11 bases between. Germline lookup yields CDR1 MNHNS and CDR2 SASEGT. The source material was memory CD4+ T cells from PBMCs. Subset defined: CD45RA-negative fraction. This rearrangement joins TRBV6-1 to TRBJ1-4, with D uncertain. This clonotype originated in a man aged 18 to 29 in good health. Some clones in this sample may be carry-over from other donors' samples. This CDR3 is CASSATSGEKLFF. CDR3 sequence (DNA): TGTGCCAGCAGTGCGACGAGTGGGGAAAAACTGTTTTTT.